The following is a T cell receptor beta chain sequence with its context. Amplification used 60 Vbeta primers and 13 Jbeta primers. Clones were read by immunoSEQ multiplex PCR, and TCRdb kept only the in-frame ones, dropping some. Among 100,000 to 150,000 clones listed, around 78% were seen once. Trimming stripped 2 bases from V and 7 bases from J, with 17 bases between. CDR3 size: 14 residues. The germline V gene has CDR1 SQVTM and CDR2 ANQGSEA. The data belong to a study of cytomegalovirus exposure and HLA in healthy donors. The source is a woman in her forties or fifties in good health and CMV-seronegative. The chain joins TRBV29-1 to TRBJ1-1; D is ambiguous. Material: PBMCs. The CDR3 loop reads CSVEPRLATREAFF. CDR3 DNA sequence: TGCAGCGTTGAACCTAGGCTCGCGACTCGTGAAGCTTTCTTT.